This T cell receptor (beta chain) was observed in a study of regulatory T cells in long-lasting Graves disease. Germline values: CDR1 DFQATT, CDR2 SNEGSKA (reference sequence). Trimming took 1 base from V and 5 from J, leaving 11 bases between them. The CDR3 runs to 13 residues. The sample's time point: newly diagnosed GD, antithyroid drugs for less than 3 months. Extracted PBMC RNA gave rise to the TCR library. Relying on iRepertoire HTBI primers and Arm-PCR of CDR3 regions, the team built TCR beta libraries. TCRdb re-called the multiplex PCR reads with MiXCR, one entry per CDR3 protein. Among some 450,000 distinct CDR3 sequences listed, about a sixth were seen once. Study-level points and caveats: Newly diagnosed patients had higher TCR diversity than persistent Graves' patients did. Accuracy could have been hurt by small sample size. The study found TRBV28, TRBJ1-2 and TRBJ2-5 favored in persistent disease.

About this clonotype itself: Its specificity is not known.

The data also belong to a second study, concerning T cells in Graves' hyperthyroidism and ophthalmopathy. As that report states: Median prediction lead before ophthalmopathy onset was roughly 6 months with the model.

Sequencing was performed on peripheral blood mononuclear cells (PBMCs), taken at new diagnosis, from a patient treated with antithyroid drugs. The source is a woman in her 30s with Graves disease. V is TRBV20-1 and J is TRBJ1-1, with a tentative D call TRBD1 (5 bases). Written as DNA, the CDR3 is TGCAGTGCTAGAGGACGGGGGAGAACTGAAGCTTTCTTT. It is translated as CSARGRGRTEAFF.